This entry lists 5 T cell receptor beta chains sequenced from one sample in a study of sequential checkpoint blockade in melanoma. Using immunoSEQ multiplex PCR, the repertoire was profiled, and TCRdb retains in-frame clones only, with some absent. There are some 10,000 clones in the sample; 60% to 85% occur only once, and under 65% lies in the top ten. As for treatment: randomized to nivolumab then ipilimumab (arm A) or the reverse (arm B). This specimen consisted of CD8+ T cells sorted from blood (inferred from file names), obtained from a patient given nivolumab and ipilimumab in sequence. These receptors all come from a human donor with melanoma.

The J gene is TRBJ2-1, the V gene TRBV9; 7 bases map to TRBD1. The V gene end was trimmed by 0 bases and the J gene end by 1 base; junction bases not matched to a gene: 1. CDR1 is SGDLS and CDR2 is YYNGEE in the germline V gene. The length of the CDR3 is 15 residues. This CDR3 reads CASSVGTGSYNEQFF. CDR3 sequence (DNA): TGTGCCAGCAGCGTAGGGACAGGTTCCTACAATGAGCAGTTCTTC.

The V and J genes are TRBV19 and TRBJ1-5, with no clear D. V lost 7 bases to trimming and J lost 7 bases, with 11 bases between them. The CDR3 runs 12 residues. CDR1 and CDR2 (germline): LNHDA, SQIVND (reference sequence). CDR3 in DNA: TGTGCCAGTAACGGTTTTCGACAGCCCCAGCATTTT. Its protein product is CASNGFRQPQHF.

The rearrangement uses TRBV27 and TRBJ1-2, with D unclear. Germline V gives CDR1 MNHEY, CDR2 SMNVEV (reference sequence). The CDR3 length is 14 residues. Trimming took 9 bases from V and 4 from J, leaving 18 bases between them. CDR3 sequence (DNA): TGTGCCAGTACCCCTGGGCGGGGAGGCTATGGCTACACCTTC. As protein: CASTPGRGGYGYTF.

This rearrangement joins TRBV7-3 to TRBJ2-6; 7 positions agree with TRBD2. CDR1 is SGHTA and CDR2 is FQGTGA in the germline V gene. With 5 bases clipped from V and 1 base from J, the junction kept 11 bases outside the gene matches. The CDR3 sequence is 18 residues long. The CDR3 region has the DNA TGTGCCAGCAGCGAGATAGCGGGCTACCGATCTGGGGCCAACGTCCTGACTTTC. Its translation: CASSEIAGYRSGANVLTF.

The V and J genes are TRBV28 and TRBJ1-1; 7 bases are shared with TRBD1. Trimming at V came to 3 bases and at J to 6 bases, leaving 4 bases not matched to a gene. The CDR3 is 13 amino acids. Germline CDR1 MDHEN, CDR2 SYDVKM. CDR3 DNA: TGTGCCAGCAGTTTGGAGGGACAGTCTGAAGCTTTCTTT. As protein: CASSLEGQSEAFF.